Listed here is a single TCR beta chain. Its antigen remains unknown. Germline trimming cut 0 bases from V and 4 bases from J; bases unmatched to any gene: 13. Germline V gene sequence: CDR1 LGHNT, CDR2 FRNRAP. The CDR3 consists of 18 residues. This specimen comes from a study of radiotherapy plus CTLA-4 blockade in lung cancer. Across the whole study: Of the patients, about 18% showed objective responses and around 29% attained disease control.

Findings and caveats of the study: The best predictor of response was reported to be early blood T cell clone dynamics, with interferon-beta.

TCRdb's table, derived via immunoSEQ multiplex PCR, lists solely in-frame clones and lacks some. In the table there are over 60,000 clones, around 87% of which are singletons. The V gene is TRBV12-5, the J gene TRBJ2-3, with 7 nucleotides matching TRBD2. This sequence originates from a human donor with non-small cell lung cancer who had stable disease on radiotherapy plus ipilimumab. Sequencing was performed on peripheral blood, taken from a patient treated with radiotherapy plus ipilimumab. CDR3 residues: CASGLVPEREGRSDTQYF. As DNA, the CDR3 is TGTGCTAGTGGTTTGGTACCGGAGAGGGAGGGCCGTTCAGATACGCAGTATTTT. Variable domain in full (rest from reference TRBV12-5 and TRBJ2-3): DARVTQTPRHKVTEMGQEVTMRCQPILGHNTVFWYRQTMMQGLELLAYFRNRAPLDDSGMPKDRFSAEMPDATLATLKIQPSEPRDSAVYFCASGLVPEREGRSDTQYFGPGTRLTVL.